Sequencing of this T cell receptor beta chain was carried out in a study of CD8 T cells in ankylosing spondylitis. General study results and limits: Ankylosing spondylitis blood appeared to be characterized by a TCR beta motif of 8 or 9 highly homologous variants.

Using its own MiXCR run on the 5' RACE reads, TCRdb lists one record per CDR3 protein. The sample gives more than 300,000 distinct CDR3 sequences, 6.5% to 10% of which show up once; approximately 14% is in the top ten. To note about this clonotype: Its matching antigen is unknown.

V dropped 5 bases and J dropped 2 bases, with 15 bases sitting between them. This CDR3 contains 15 residues. Germline CDR1 and CDR2: MGHDK and SYGVNS. The sequence derives from a male donor with ankylosing spondylitis. Sequences were obtained from blood, either unsorted or a sorted T cell fraction (not recorded which). V gene TRBV25-1 combines with J gene TRBJ2-5; tentatively, D is TRBD1 (6 bases). CDR3 sequence: CASSQDRWSQETQYF. CDR3 nucleotide sequence: TGTGCCAGCAGTCAGGACAGATGGTCACAAGAGACCCAGTACTTC. Drawing the rest from reference TRBV25-1 and TRBJ2-5, the complete variable domain is EADIYQTPRYLVIGTGKKITLECSQTMGHDKMYWYQQDPGMELHLIHYSYGVNSTEKGDLSSESTVSRIRTEHFPLTLESARPSHTSQYLCASSQDRWSQETQYFGPGTRLLVL.